This T cell receptor beta chain was identified in a study of T-cell reconstitution after alpha-beta-depleted transplantation in children. CDR3 length: 13 residues. Germline V gives CDR1 MGHDK, CDR2 SYGVNS. V lost 5 bases, J lost 0 bases, and 5 bases lay in between. For TCRbeta, the library was prepared with unique molecular identifiers. TCRdb called the PCR reads again in MiXCR, with one record for every CDR3 protein. Of fewer than 25,000 distinct CDR3 sequences detected, around 9.9% appear once; the ten largest clones hold approximately 23%. The J gene is TRBJ2-4, the V gene TRBV25-1; D not resolved. The sequence was obtained from a human donor who donated a stem cell graft to a child with chronic granulomatous disease. The sequences come from PBMCs from the stem cell graft donor, collected from the stem cell graft. In DNA, the CDR3 is TGTGCCAGCAGTCCTCTAGCCAAAAACATTCAGTACTTC. Translation gives CASSPLAKNIQYF.